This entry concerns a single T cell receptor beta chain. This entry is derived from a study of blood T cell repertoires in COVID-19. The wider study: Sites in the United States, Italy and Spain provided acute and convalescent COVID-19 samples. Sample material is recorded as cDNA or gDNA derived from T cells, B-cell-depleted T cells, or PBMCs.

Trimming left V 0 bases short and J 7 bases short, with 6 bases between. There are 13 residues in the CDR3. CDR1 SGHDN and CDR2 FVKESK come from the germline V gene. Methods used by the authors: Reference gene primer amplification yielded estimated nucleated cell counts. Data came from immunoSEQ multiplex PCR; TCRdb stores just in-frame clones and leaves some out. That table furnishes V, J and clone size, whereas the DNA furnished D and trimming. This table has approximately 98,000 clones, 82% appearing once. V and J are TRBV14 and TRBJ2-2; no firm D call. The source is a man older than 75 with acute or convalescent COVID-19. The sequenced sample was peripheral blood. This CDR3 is CASSQDVGGELFF. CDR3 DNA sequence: TGTGCCAGCAGCCAAGATGTCGGCGGGGAGCTGTTTTTT.